This entry lists 9 T cell receptor beta chains sequenced from one sample in a study of T-cell memory formation after mild COVID-19. TCRdb reprocessed the 5' RACE reads via MiXCR and lists one record per CDR3 protein. The sample carries 450,000 to 700,000 distinct CDR3 sequences, more than 15% recorded once. Sequenced sample: PBMCs or a T cell subset sorted from them (not recorded which). Receptors were obtained from an adult woman who had mild COVID-19 (a few samples of this study predate the infection). Cell type and time point are not known.

The genes are TRBV6-2 or TRBV6-3 and TRBJ2-7; 9 bases are shared with TRBD1. The CDR3 is 15 amino acids. CDR1 is MNHEY, CDR2 SVGEGT, per germline. J lost 3 bases, V lost 8 bases, and 11 bases had no gene match. CDR3 sequence: CASSRAGQGFYEQYF. CDR3 DNA: TGTGCCAGCTCGCGGGCGGGACAGGGTTTCTACGAGCAGTACTTC.

Many counts were recorded for this clonotype. This chain joins TRBV4-2 and TRBJ2-4; D remains ambiguous. The CDR3 consists of 16 residues. Between the trimmed V and J ends, which lost 0 bases and 8 bases, there was a span of 17 bases. Per germline, CDR1 LGHNA and CDR2 YNFKEQ. The CDR3 DNA follows: TGTGCCAGCAGCCAAGAGGCGTCGGTTCCTGGCTACATTCAGTACTTC. Residues: CASSQEASVPGYIQYF.

The V call is TRBV3-1, the J call TRBJ1-1; 7 nucleotides agree with TRBD1. Germline lookup yields CDR1 LGHDT and CDR2 YNNKEL (reference sequence). With V trimmed by 1 base and J by 7 bases, 3 bases remained unmatched. The CDR3 covers 13 residues. The CDR3 reads CASSQVQGREAFF. The CDR3 region has the DNA TGTGCCAGCAGCCAAGTACAGGGGCGTGAAGCTTTCTTT.

This clonotype has a handful of counts. The chain employs TRBV15 and TRBJ2-5, with TRBD1 as a possible D gene (5 bases). Germline V gene sequence: CDR1 LNHNV, CDR2 YYDKDF (reference sequence). The V gene lost 1 base and the J gene lost 5 bases, with 20 bases spanning the gap. The length of the CDR3 is 17 residues. This chain's CDR3 is CATSRASGRAASETQYF. DNA of the CDR3: TGTGCCACCAGCAGAGCCTCAGGCAGGGCAGCTTCGGAGACCCAGTACTTC.

This chain joins TRBV5-1 and TRBJ1-1; maybe TRBD1 (6 bases). Per the germline V gene, CDR1 is SGHRS and CDR2 is YFSETQ. This CDR3 spans 14 amino acids. V lost 0 bases and J lost 6, with 12 bases in between. CDR3 residues: CASSLETGWAEAFF. CDR3 sequence (DNA): TGCGCCAGCAGCTTGGAAACAGGGTGGGCTGAAGCTTTCTTT.

This clonotype was seen only a few times. The rearrangement uses TRBV12-3 or TRBV12-4 and TRBJ2-6; tentative D call: TRBD2 (5 bases). There are 17 residues in the CDR3. Trimming removed 6 bases at V and 1 base at J, with 16 bases between. The DNA for the CDR3 is TGTGCCAGCAGCCATTCAGATAGCGAATCTGGGGCCAACGTCCTGACTTTC. Amino acid sequence: CASSHSDSESGANVLTF.

This clonotype showed up just a few times. The genes are TRBV5-1 and TRBJ1-1; a weak D match, TRBD1 (5 bases). Between the trimmed V and J ends, which lost 0 bases and 5 bases, there was a span of 14 bases. The length of the CDR3 is 15 residues. Per germline, CDR1 SGHRS and CDR2 YFSETQ. Here the CDR3 reads CASSLVGVETTEAFF. CDR3 nucleotides: TGCGCCAGCAGCTTGGTGGGGGTAGAAACGACTGAAGCTTTCTTT.

V gene TRBV3-1 combines with J gene TRBJ2-1, with 12 bases fitting TRBD2. V shed 6 bases, J shed 4 bases, and the junction held 7 bases outside the gene matches. The CDR3 sequence is 16 residues long. Germline V gene lookup returns CDR1 LGHDT and CDR2 YNNKEL (reference sequence). The DNA of the CDR3 is TGTGCCAGCAGTCGGACTAGCGGGGTGGGTTACAATGAGCAGTTCTTC. Protein: CASSRTSGVGYNEQFF.

V and J are TRBV29-1 and TRBJ1-1, with D unresolved. Germline V gene sequence: CDR1 SQVTM, CDR2 ANQGSEA. The CDR3 has 15 amino acids. Trimming shortened V by 8 bases and J by 1 base, and 20 bases separated the two germline ends. CDR3 sequence reads: CSINGVNGKNTEAFF. The CDR3 nucleotides read TGCAGCATTAATGGGGTGAACGGAAAGAACACTGAAGCTTTCTTT.